This T cell receptor (beta chain) stems from a study of cytomegalovirus exposure and HLA in healthy donors. Germline V CDR1 and CDR2: MNHNY, SVGAGI (reference sequence). V lost 0 bases and J lost 8, with 10 bases in between. The CDR3 is 13 amino acids. Primers included in the PCR were 60 Vbeta and 13 Jbeta primers. TCRdb keeps only in-frame clones here, not all; method: immunoSEQ multiplex PCR. The sample carries 150,000 or so clones, about three quarters recorded once. Material: PBMCs. This chain uses TRBV6-6 with TRBJ1-2, with D hard to call. The sequence was collected from a middle-aged man in good health and CMV-seropositive. CDR3 DNA sequence: TGTGCCAGCAGTTACTCGAATTCGGGGGGCTACACCTTC. Its translation is CASSYSNSGGYTF.